The clone carrying this T cell receptor (beta chain) was observed at least ten times. Its cognate antigen is unknown. The source of the sample is a study of T cells in Graves' hyperthyroidism and ophthalmopathy. Study-level results: Ophthalmopathy was identified by the model a median roughly 6.5 months ahead of onset. Blood also carried most thyroid clonotypes expanded above 0.001.

CDR1 SGHRS and CDR2 YFSETQ come from the germline V gene. The CDR3 loop spans 14 amino acids. Trimming removed 4 bases from V and 7 bases from J, with 15 bases in between. Participants, patients aged 18 to 65, had newly diagnosed hyperthyroidism with a duration under 2 months. Amplification yielded TCR beta CDR3 regions, with RNA transcripts as the source. The primer set for the first-round RT-PCR of the TCR CDR3 was HTBI. TCRdb re-called the multiplex PCR reads through MiXCR, storing one row per CDR3 protein. The data show about 840,000 distinct CDR3 sequences, 38% seen once. This clonotype was obtained from a man in his late teens or twenties with Graves' hyperthyroidism. The chain has TRBV5-1 and TRBJ1-3; no clear D gene. Specimen: blood. As DNA, the CDR3 is TGCGCCAGCAGCCTGTCGGGATTGGGGAACACCATATATTTT. Its translation is CASSLSGLGNTIYF. Full variable domain (outside the CDR3, taken from reference TRBV5-1 and TRBJ1-3): KAGVTQTPRYLIKTRGQQVTLSCSPISGHRSVSWYQQTPGQGLQFLFEYFSETQRNKGNFPGRFSGRQFSNSRSEMNVSTLELGDSALYLCASSLSGLGNTIYFGEGSWLTVV.